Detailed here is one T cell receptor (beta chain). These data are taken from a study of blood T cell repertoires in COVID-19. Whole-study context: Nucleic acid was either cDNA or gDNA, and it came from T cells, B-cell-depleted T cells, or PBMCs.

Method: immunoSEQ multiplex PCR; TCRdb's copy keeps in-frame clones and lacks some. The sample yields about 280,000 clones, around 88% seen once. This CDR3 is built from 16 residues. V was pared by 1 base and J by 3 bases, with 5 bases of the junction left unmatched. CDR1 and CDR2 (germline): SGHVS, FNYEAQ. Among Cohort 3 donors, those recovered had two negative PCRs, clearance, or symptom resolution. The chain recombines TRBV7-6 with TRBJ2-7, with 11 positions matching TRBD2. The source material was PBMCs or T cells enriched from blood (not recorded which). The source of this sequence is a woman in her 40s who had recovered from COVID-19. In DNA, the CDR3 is TGTGCCAGCAGCTTAGGTCTAGCGGGAGGCCTCTACGAGCAGTACTTC. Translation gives CASSLGLAGGLYEQYF.